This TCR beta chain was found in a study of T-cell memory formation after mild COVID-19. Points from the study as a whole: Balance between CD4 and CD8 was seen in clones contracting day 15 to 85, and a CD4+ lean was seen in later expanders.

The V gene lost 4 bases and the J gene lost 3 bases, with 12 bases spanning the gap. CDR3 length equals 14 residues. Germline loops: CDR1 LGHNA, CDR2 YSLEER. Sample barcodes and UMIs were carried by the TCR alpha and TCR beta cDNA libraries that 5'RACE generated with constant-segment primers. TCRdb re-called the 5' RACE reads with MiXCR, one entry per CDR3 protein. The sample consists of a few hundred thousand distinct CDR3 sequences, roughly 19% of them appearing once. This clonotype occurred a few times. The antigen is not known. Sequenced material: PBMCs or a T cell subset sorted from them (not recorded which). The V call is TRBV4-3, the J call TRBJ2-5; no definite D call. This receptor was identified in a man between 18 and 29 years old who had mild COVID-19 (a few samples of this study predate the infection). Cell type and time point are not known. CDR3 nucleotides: TGCGCCAGCAGCCGAGGACGGTTAAAAGAGACCCAGTACTTC. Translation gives CASSRGRLKETQYF.